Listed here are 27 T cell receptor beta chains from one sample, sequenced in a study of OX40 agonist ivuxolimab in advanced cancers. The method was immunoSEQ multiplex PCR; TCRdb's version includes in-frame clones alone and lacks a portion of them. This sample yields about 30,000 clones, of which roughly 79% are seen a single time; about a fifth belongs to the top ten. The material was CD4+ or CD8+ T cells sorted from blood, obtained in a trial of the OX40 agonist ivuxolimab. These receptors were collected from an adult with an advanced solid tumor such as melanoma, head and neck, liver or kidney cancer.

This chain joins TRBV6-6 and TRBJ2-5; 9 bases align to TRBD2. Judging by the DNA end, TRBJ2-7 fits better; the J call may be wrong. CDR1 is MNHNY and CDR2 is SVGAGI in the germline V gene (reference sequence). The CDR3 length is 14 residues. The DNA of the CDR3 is TGTGCCAGCAGTTATCAACTAGCGGGCTACGAGCAGTACTTC. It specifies CASSYQLAGYEQYF.

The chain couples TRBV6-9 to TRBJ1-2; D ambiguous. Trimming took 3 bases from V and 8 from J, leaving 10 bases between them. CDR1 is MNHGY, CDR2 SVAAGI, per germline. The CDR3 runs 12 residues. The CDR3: CASSYHNGGYTF. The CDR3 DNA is TGTGCCAGCAGTTACCATAATGGGGGCTACACCTTC.

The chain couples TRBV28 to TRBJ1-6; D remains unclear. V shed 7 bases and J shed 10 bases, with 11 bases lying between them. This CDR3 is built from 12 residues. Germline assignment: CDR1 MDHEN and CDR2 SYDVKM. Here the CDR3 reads CASKFFQSPLHF. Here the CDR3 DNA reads TGTGCCAGCAAGTTCTTCCAATCACCCCTCCACTTT. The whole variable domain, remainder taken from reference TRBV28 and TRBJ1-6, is DVKVTQSSRYLVKRTGEKVFLECVQDMDHENMFWYRQDPGLGLRLIYFSYDVKMKEKGDIPEGYSVSREKKERFSLILESASTNQTSMYLCASKFFQSPLHFGNGTRLTVT.

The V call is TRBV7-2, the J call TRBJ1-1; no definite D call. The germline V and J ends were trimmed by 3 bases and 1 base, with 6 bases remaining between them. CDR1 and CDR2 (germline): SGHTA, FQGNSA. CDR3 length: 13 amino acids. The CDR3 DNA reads TGTGCCAGCAGCTTTGCCAGGAACACTGAAGCTTTCTTT. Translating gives CASSFARNTEAFF.

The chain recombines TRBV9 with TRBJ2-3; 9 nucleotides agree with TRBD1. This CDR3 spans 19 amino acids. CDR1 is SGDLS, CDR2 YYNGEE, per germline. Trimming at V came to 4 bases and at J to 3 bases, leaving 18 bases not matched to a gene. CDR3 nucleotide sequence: TGTGCCAGCAGCCTCTCCGGCGTCGGGACAGGGTTTGGAACAGATACGCAGTATTTT. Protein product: CASSLSGVGTGFGTDTQYF.

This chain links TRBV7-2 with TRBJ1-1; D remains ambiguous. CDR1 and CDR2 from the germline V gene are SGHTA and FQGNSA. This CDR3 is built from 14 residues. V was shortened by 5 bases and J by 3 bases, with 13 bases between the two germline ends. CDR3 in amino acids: CASSPIYGYTEAFF. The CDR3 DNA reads TGTGCCAGCAGCCCAATCTATGGGTACACTGAAGCTTTCTTT.

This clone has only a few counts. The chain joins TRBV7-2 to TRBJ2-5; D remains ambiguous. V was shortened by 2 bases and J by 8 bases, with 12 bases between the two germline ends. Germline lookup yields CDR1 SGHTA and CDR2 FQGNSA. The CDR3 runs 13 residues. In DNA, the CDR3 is TGTGCCAGCAGCTTAAGCACTATGTCTACCCAGTACTTC. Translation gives CASSLSTMSTQYF.

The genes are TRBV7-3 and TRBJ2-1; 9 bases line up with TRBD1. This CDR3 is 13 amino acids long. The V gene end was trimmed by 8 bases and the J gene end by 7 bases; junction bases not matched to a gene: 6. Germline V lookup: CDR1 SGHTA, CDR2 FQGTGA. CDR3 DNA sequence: TGTGCCAGCGAAATGGACAGGGGAAATGAGCAGTTCTTC. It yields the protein CASEMDRGNEQFF.

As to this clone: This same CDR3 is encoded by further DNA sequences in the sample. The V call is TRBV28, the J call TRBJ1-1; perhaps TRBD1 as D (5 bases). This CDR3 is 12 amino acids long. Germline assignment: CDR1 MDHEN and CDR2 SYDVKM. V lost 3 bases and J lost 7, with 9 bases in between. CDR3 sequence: CASSFIDSEAFF. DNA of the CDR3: TGTGCCAGCAGTTTTATAGACAGTGAAGCTTTCTTT. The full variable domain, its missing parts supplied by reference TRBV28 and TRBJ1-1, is DVKVTQSSRYLVKRTGEKVFLECVQDMDHENMFWYRQDPGLGLRLIYFSYDVKMKEKGDIPEGYSVSREKKERFSLILESASTNQTSMYLCASSFIDSEAFFGQGTRLTVV.

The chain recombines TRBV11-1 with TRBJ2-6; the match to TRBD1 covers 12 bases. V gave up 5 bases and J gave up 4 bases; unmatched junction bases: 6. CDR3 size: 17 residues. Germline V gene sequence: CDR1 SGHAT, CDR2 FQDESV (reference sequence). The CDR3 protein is CASSPGTGGAGANVLTF. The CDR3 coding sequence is TGTGCCAGCAGCCCGGGGACAGGGGGCGCGGGGGCCAACGTCCTGACTTTC. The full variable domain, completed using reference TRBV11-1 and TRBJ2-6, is EAEVAQSPRYKITEKSQAVAFWCDPISGHATLYWYRQILGQGPELLVQFQDESVVDDSQLPKDRFSAERLKGVDSTLKIQPAELGDSAMYLCASSPGTGGAGANVLTFGAGSRLTVL.

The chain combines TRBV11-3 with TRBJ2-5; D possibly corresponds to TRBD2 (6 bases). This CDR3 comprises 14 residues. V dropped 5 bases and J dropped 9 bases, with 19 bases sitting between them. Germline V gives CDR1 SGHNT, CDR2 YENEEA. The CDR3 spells CASSPGGTSEAQYF. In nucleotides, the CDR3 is TGTGCCAGCAGCCCAGGCGGGACCAGCGAAGCCCAGTACTTC.

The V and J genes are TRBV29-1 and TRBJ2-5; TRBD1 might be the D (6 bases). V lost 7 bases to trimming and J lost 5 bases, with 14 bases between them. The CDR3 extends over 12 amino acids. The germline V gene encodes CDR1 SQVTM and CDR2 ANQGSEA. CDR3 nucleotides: TGCAGCGGTAGGGGGTTGATCGAGACCCAGTACTTC. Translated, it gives CSGRGLIETQYF.

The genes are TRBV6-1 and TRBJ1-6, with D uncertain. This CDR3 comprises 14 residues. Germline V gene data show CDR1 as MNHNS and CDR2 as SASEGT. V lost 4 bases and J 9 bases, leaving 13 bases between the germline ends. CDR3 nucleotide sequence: TGTGCCAGCAGTGGGGAGGGCCGGGGTTCACCCCTCCACTTT. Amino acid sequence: CASSGEGRGSPLHF.

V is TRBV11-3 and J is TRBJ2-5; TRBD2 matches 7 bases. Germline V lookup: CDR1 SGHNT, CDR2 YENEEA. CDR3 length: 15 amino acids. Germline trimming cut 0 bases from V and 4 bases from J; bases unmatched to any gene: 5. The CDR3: CASSLEGRGSETQYF. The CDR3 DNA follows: TGTGCCAGCAGCTTAGAAGGGCGGGGGTCAGAGACCCAGTACTTC.

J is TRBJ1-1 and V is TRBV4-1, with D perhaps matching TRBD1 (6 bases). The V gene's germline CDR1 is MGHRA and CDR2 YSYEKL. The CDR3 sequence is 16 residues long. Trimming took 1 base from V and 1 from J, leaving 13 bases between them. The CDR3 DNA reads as TGCGCCAGCAGCCAAGCAGTCCAGGGACAGAACACTGAAGCTTTCTTT. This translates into CASSQAVQGQNTEAFF.

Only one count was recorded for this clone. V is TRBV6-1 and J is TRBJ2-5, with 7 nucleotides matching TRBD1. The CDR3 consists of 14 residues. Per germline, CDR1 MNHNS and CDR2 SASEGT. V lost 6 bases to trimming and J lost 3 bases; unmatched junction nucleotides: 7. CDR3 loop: CASSKQGQKETQYF. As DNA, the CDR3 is TGTGCCAGCAGCAAACAGGGACAGAAAGAGACCCAGTACTTC.

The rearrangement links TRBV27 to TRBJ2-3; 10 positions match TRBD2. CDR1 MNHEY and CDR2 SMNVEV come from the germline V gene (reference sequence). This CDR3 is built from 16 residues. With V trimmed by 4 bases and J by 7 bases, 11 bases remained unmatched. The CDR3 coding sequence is TGTGCCAGCAGTTCCCCCCAGCGGGAGGGTCGATATACGCAGTATTTT. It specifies CASSSPQREGRYTQYF.

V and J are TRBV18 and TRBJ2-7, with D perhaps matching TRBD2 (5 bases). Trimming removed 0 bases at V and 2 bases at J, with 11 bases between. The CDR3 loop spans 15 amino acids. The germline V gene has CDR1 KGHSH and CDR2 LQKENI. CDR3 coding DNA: TGTGCCAGCTCACCACCGGGAACGGGGACCTACGAGCAGTACTTC. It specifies CASSPPGTGTYEQYF.

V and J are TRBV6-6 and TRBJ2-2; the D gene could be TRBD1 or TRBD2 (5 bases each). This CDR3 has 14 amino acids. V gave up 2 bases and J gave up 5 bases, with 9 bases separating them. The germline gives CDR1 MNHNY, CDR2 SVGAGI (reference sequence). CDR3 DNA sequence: TGTGCCAGCAGTTACAGGGACGAGACCGGGGAGCTGTTTTTT. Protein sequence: CASSYRDETGELFF.

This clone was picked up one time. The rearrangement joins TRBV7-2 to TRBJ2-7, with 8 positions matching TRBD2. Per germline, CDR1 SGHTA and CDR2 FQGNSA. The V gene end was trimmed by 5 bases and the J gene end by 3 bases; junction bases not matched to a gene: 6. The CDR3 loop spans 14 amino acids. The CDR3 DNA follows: TGTGCCAGCAGCCAACCGAGCGGGGGCTACGAGCAGTACTTC. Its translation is CASSQPSGGYEQYF. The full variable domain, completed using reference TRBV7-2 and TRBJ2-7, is GAGVSQSPSNKVTEKGKDVELRCDPISGHTALYWYRQSLGQGLEFLIYFQGNSAPDKSGLPSDRFSAERTGGSVSTLTIQRTQQEDSAVYLCASSQPSGGYEQYFGPGTRLTVT.

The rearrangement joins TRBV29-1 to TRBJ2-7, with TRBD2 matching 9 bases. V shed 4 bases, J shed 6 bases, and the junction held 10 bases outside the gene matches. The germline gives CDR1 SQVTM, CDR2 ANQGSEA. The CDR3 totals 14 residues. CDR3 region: CSVGESSGDPEQYF. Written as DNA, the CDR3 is TGCAGCGTTGGGGAGTCTAGCGGGGACCCCGAGCAGTACTTC.

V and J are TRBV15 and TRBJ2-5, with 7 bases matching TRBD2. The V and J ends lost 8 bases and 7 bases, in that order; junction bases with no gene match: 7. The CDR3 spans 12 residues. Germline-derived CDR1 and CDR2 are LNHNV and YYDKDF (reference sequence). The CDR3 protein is CATGTTGVTQYF. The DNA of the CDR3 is TGTGCCACCGGGACTACAGGAGTGACCCAGTACTTC.

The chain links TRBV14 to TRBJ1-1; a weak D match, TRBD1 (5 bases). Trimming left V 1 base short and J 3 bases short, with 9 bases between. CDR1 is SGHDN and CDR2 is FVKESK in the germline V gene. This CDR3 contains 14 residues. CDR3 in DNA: TGTGCCAGCAGCCAAGGCTGGGGCGACACTGAAGCTTTCTTT. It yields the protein CASSQGWGDTEAFF.

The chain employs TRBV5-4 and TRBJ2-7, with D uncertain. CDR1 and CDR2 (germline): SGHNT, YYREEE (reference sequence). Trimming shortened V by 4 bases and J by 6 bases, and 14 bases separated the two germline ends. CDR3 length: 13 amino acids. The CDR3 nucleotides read TGTGCCAGCAGCCGCACCGGATGGGTCGAGCAGTACTTC. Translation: CASSRTGWVEQYF.

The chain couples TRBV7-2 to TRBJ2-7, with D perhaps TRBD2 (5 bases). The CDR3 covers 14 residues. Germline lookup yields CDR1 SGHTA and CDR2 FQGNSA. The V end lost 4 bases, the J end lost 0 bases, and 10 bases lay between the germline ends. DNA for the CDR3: TGTGCCAGCAGCTCCCAGCGGAGCTCCTACGAGCAGTACTTC. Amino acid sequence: CASSSQRSSYEQYF.

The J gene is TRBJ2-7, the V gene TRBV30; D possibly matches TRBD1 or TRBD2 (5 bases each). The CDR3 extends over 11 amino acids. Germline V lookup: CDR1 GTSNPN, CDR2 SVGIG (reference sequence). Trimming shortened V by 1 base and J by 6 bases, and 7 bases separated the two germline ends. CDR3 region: CAWSERGEQYF. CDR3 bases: TGTGCCTGGAGTGAGAGGGGCGAGCAGTACTTC.

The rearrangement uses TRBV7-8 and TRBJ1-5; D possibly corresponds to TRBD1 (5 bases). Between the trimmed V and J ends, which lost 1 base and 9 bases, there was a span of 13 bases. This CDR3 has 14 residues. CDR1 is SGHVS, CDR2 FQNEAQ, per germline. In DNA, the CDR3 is TGTGCCAGCAGCTTAGAAGCAGGGCCCAGGCCCCAGCATTTT. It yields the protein CASSLEAGPRPQHF. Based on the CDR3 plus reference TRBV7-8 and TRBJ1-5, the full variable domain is GAGVSQSPRYKVAKRGQDVALRCDPISGHVSLFWYQQALGQGPEFLTYFQNEAQLDKSGLPSDRFFAERPEGSVSTLKIQRTQQEDSAVYLCASSLEAGPRPQHFGDGTRLSIL.